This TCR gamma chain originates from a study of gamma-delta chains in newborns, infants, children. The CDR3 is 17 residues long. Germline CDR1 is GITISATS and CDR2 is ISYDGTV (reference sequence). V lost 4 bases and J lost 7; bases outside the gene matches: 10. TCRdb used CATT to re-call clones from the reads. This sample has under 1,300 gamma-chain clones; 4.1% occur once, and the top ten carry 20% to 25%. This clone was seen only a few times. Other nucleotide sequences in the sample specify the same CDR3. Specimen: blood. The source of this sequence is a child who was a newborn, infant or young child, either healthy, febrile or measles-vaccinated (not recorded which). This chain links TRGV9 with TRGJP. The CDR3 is CALWEVSRELGKKIKVF. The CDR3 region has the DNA TGTGCCTTGTGGGAAGTCAGTAGGGAGTTGGGCAAAAAAATCAAGGTATTT.